This T cell receptor beta chain was identified during a study of Graves' ophthalmopathy and Graves' hyperthyroidism. RNA served as the template for amplifying TCR beta CDR3 regions. The workflow started with a first-round RT-PCR run with HTBI primers and then moved on to a second-round multiplex PCR. MiXCR, applied by TCRdb to the multiplex PCR reads, yields one record per CDR3 protein. The repertoire holds 200,000 to 250,000 distinct CDR3 sequences, with under 30% as singletons. The CDR3 has 15 amino acids. CDR1 and CDR2 (germline): MNHEY, SMNVEV (reference sequence). J gave up 3 bases and V 6 bases, and 9 bases lay outside the gene matches. This clonotype was seen ten or more times.

The V gene is TRBV27, the J gene TRBJ2-7; 9 positions agree with TRBD1. The source of this sequence is a man aged 50-60 years with Graves' ophthalmopathy. Sequencing was performed on peripheral blood. The CDR3 region is CASSPRQGVFYEQYF. The CDR3 DNA reads TGTGCCAGCAGCCCAAGACAGGGGGTGTTCTACGAGCAGTACTTC.